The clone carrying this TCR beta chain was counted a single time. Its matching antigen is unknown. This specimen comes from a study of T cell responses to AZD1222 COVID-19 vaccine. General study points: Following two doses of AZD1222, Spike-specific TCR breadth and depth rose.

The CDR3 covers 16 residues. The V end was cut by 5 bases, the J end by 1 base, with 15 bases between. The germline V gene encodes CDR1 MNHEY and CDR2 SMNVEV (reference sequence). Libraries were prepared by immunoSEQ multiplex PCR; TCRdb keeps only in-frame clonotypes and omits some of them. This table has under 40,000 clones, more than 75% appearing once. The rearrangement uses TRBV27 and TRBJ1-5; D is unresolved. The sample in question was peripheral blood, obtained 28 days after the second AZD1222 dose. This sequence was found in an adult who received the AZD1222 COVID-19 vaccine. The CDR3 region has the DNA TGTGCCAGCAGTGTCCCAGTAGGGCGGAGCAATCAGCCCCAGCATTTT. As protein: CASSVPVGRSNQPQHF.